Included here is one T cell receptor (beta chain) sequence, with context. Its specificity is unknown. The data originate from a study of cytotoxic CD8 clonotypes in ibrutinib-treated CLL. Study as a whole: Results showed approximately 25 partial and 2 complete responses; following median around 68 months, approximately 14 remained remitted, about 12 advanced. Response samples were obtained once patients had received a median around twelve months of treatment, range 6 to 36.

Germline V gene sequence: CDR1 SEHNR, CDR2 FQNEAQ (reference sequence). This CDR3 region has 12 residues. The V end was cut by 5 bases, the J end by 3 bases, with 8 bases between. Study-wide points: Clonality showed a rise at ibrutinib response that reversed toward baseline at progression. The clonality rise at ibrutinib response reflected private clonotype expansion.

Repertoires were generated with immunoSEQ multiplex PCR, while TCRdb's copy carries only in-frame clones and drops some. The table has more than 110,000 clones, approximately 90% seen once. This TCR was sampled from a human donor with chronic lymphocytic leukemia. The chain uses TRBV7-9 and TRBJ2-7, with D uncertain. The sequencing here drew on PBMCs, taken after 12 months of ibrutinib treatment. CDR3 sequence reads: CASSPPVYEQYF. The CDR3 DNA reads as TGTGCCAGCAGCCCACCGGTCTACGAGCAGTACTTC.